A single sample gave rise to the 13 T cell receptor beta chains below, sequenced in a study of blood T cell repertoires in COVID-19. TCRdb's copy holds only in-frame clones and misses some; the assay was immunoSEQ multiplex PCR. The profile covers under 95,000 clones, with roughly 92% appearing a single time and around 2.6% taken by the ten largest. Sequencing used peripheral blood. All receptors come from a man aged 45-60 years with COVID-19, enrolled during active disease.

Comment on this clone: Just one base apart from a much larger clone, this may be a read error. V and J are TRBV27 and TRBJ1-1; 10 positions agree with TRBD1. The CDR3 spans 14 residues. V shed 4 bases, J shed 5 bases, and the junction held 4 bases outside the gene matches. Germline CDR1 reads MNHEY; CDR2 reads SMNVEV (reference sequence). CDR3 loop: CASSSGTGVTEAFF. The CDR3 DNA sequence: TGTGCCAGCAGTTCCGGGACAGGGGTTACTGAAGCTTTCTTT.

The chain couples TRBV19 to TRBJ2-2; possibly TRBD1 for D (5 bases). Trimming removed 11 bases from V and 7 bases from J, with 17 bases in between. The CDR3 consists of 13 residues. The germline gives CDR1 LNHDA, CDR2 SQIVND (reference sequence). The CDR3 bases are TGTGCCGTTGCAGGGTTACTGTTCGGGGAGCTGTTTTTT. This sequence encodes CAVAGLLFGELFF.

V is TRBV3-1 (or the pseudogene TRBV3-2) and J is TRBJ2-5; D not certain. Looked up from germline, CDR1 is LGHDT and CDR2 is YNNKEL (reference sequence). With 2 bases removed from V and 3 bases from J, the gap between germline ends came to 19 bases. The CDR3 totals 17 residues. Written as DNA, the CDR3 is TGTGCCAGCAGCCAATCCGAATATGGGCCCCTTAAAGAGACCCAGTACTTC. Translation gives CASSQSEYGPLKETQYF.

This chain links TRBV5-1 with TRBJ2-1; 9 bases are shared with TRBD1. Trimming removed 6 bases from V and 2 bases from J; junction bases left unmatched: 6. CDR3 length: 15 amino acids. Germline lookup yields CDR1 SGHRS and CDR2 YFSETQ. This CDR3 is CASKPGQGPYNEQFF. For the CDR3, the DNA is TGCGCCAGCAAACCGGGACAGGGCCCCTACAATGAGCAGTTCTTC.

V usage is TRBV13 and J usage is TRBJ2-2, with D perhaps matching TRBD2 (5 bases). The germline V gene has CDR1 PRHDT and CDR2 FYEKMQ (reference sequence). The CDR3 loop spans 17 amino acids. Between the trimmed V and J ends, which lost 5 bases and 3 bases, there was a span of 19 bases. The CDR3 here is CASSPSSIGLDTGELFF. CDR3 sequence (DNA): TGTGCCAGCAGCCCATCCTCGATAGGACTGGACACCGGGGAGCTGTTTTTT.

CDR3 nucleotide sequence: TGTGCCAGTAGTATGTCTACAGGGGGACACTACGAGCAGTACTTC. Its protein is CASSMSTGGHYEQYF. V gene TRBV19 combines with J gene TRBJ2-7; 8 nucleotides line up with TRBD1. CDR3 length: 15 residues. V shed 3 bases, J shed 3 bases, and the junction held 7 bases outside the gene matches. CDR1 LNHDA and CDR2 SQIVND come from the germline V gene (reference sequence).

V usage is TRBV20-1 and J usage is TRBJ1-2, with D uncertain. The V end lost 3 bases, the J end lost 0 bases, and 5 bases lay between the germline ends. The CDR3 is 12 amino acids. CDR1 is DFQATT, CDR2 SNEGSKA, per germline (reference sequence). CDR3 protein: CSASAANYGYTF. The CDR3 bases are TGCAGTGCTAGTGCGGCTAACTATGGCTACACCTTC.

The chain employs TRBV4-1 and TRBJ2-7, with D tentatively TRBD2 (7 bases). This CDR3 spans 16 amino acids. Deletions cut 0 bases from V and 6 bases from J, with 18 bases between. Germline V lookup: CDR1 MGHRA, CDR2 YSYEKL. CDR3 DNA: TGCGCCAGCAGCCAAGATGGGGGGGCCTCCTCTCGCGAGCAGTACTTC. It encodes CASSQDGGASSREQYF.

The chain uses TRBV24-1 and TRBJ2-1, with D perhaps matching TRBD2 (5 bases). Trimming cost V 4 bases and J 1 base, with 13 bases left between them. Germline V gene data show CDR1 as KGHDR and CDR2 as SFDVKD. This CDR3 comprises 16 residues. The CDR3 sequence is CATSDLRTGSYNEQFF. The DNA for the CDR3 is TGTGCCACCAGTGACCTCCGGACGGGGTCCTACAATGAGCAGTTCTTC.

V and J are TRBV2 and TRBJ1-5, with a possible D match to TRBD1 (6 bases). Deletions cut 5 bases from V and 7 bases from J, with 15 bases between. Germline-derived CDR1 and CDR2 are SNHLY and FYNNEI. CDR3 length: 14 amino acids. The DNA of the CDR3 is TGTGCCAGCAGTCAACAGGGTAGAGAACAGCCCCAGCATTTT. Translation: CASSQQGREQPQHF.

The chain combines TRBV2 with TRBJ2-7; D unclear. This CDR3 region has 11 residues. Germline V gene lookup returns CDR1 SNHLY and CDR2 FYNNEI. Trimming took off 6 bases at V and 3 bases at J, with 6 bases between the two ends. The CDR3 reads CASRTGYEQYF. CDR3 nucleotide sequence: TGTGCCAGCAGAACGGGCTACGAGCAGTACTTC.

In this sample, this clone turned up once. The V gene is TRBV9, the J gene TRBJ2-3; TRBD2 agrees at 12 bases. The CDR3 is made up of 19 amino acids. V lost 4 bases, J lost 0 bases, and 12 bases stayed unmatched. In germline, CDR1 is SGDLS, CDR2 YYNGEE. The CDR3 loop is CASSPAGLAGGKSTDTQYF. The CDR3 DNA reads TGTGCCAGCAGCCCCGCGGGGCTAGCGGGAGGGAAAAGCACAGATACGCAGTATTTT. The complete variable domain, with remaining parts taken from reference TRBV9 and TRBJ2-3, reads DSGVTQTPKHLITATGQRVTLRCSPRSGDLSVYWYQQSLDQGLQFLIQYYNGEERAKGNILERFSAQQFPDLHSELNLSSLELGDSALYFCASSPAGLAGGKSTDTQYFGPGTRLTVL.

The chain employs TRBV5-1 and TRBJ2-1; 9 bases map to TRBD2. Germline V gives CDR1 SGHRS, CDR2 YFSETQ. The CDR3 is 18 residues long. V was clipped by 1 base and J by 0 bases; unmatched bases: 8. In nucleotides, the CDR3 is TGCGCCAGCAGCTTGTCTCGACTAGCGGCGAGCTCCTACAATGAGCAGTTCTTC. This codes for CASSLSRLAASSYNEQFF.